This T cell receptor beta chain was identified in a study of T-cell reconstitution after alpha-beta-depleted transplantation in children. Notes on the study in general: Certain patients had high TCRbeta diversity at day 60, and it came from recipient T cells and thymic progenitors that survived.

A TCRbeta library incorporating unique molecular identifiers was prepared. Each CDR3 protein is one row after TCRdb ran MiXCR on the PCR reads. The repertoire consists of 250,000 or so distinct CDR3 sequences, with roughly 25% occurring once and the leading ten covering 4.5% to 5.5%. In the case of this clonotype: Its antigen is currently unknown.

This TCR was sampled from a female patient between 2 and 15 years old who had a stem cell transplant for congenital amegakaryocytic thrombocytopenia, so the T cells may come from the graft donor. The sample in question was PBMCs, mostly from graft donor cells, obtained 360 days after TCRalphabeta/CD19-depleted stem cell transplant.

The CDR3 nucleotides read TGTGCCAGCAGTGAATGGGGTCTAGAAAAAGATACGCAGTATTTT. Translation: CASSEWGLEKDTQYF. This sequence joins TRBV2 and TRBJ2-3; D remains ambiguous. Per germline, CDR1 SNHLY and CDR2 FYNNEI. Trimming cost V 2 bases and J 5 bases, with 14 bases left between them. There are 15 residues in the CDR3.